The clone carrying this TCR beta chain came up a few times. Antigen specificity is unknown. CDR1 MDHEN and CDR2 SYDVKM come from the germline V gene. V was clipped by 8 bases and J by 4 bases, with 8 bases between them. The CDR3 is made up of 11 amino acids. The data were taken from a study of OX40 agonist ivuxolimab in advanced cancers. On the study more broadly: The diagnoses of dose-escalation patients were hepatocellular carcinoma, melanoma, renal cell or head and neck cancer. Age averaged roughly 60 years (range roughly 23 to 80), and 82.7% were male. Partial responses were observed in three patients, of whom one had hepatocellular carcinoma and two had cutaneous melanoma. Study-wide findings and caveats: With doses of 0.1 to 3.0 mg/kg, CD4+ and CD8+ blood T cells had undergone clonal expansion by week 6.

Only in-frame clones appear in the TCRdb table, and some are missing; sequencing was by immunoSEQ multiplex PCR. This table has some 66,000 clones, roughly four fifths appearing once. The receptor comes from an adult with an advanced solid tumor such as melanoma, head and neck, liver or kidney cancer. The sequencing here drew on CD4+ or CD8+ T cells sorted from blood, taken in a trial of the OX40 agonist ivuxolimab. The chain uses TRBV28 and TRBJ1-2; D is undetermined. CDR3 sequence (DNA): TGTGCCAGCCATTCGCGCTATGGCTACACCTTC. This codes for CASHSRYGYTF.